What follows is one T cell receptor beta chain and its context. What it recognizes is unknown. This sample was included in a study of graft-versus-host responses after intestinal transplantation. TCRdb's copy holds only in-frame clones and misses some; the assay was immunoSEQ multiplex PCR. The sample gives 95,000 to 150,000 clones, approximately 96% of which show up once; under 3.5% is in the top ten. Germline V gene data show CDR1 as SGDLS and CDR2 as YYNGEE. This CDR3 comprises 16 residues. J lost 4 bases, V lost 0 bases, and 4 bases had no gene match. This clonotype was obtained from a human donor who received an intestinal transplant. The sample here was unstimulated CD8+ T cells sorted from spleen or lymph node cells, taken before intestinal transplant. The chain has TRBV9 and TRBJ2-1; 10 bases match TRBD2. This CDR3 reads CASSVAGTSAYNEQFF. Here the CDR3 DNA reads TGTGCCAGCAGCGTAGCCGGGACTAGCGCTTACAATGAGCAGTTCTTC. The full variable domain, in which reference TRBV9 and TRBJ2-1 provide the parts outside the CDR3, is DSGVTQTPKHLITATGQRVTLRCSPRSGDLSVYWYQQSLDQGLQFLIQYYNGEERAKGNILERFSAQQFPDLHSELNLSSLELGDSALYFCASSVAGTSAYNEQFFGPGTRLTVL.